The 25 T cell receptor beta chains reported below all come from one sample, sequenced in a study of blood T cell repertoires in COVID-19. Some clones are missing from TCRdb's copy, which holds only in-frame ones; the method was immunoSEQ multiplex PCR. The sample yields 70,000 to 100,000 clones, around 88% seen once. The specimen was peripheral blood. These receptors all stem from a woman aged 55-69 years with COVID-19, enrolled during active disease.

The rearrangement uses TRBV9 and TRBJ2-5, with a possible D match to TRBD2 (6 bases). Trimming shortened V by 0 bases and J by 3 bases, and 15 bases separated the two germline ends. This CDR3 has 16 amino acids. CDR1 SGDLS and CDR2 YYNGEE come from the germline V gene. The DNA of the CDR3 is TGTGCCAGCAGCGTAGGTAGGCTCCGGGGGAAAGAGACCCAGTACTTC. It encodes CASSVGRLRGKETQYF.

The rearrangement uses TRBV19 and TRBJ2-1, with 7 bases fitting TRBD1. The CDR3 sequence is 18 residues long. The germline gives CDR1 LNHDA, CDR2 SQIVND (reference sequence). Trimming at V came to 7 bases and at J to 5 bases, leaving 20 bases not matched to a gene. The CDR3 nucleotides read TGTGCCAGTACCCCATCCCTCGTCCGGGACAGAATAGACAATGAGCAGTTCTTC. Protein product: CASTPSLVRDRIDNEQFF.

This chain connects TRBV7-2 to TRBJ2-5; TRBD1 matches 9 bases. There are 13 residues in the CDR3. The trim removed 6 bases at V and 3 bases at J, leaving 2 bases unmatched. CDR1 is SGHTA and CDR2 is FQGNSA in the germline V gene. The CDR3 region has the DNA TGTGCCAGCAGGGGACAGGGAGAAGAGACCCAGTACTTC. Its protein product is CASRGQGEETQYF.

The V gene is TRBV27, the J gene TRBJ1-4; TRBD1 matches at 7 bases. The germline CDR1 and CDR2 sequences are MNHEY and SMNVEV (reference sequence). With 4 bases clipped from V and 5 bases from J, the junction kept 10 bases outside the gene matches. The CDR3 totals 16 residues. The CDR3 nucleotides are TGTGCCAGCAGTTGGAGACCGGGACAGAGGAATGAAAAACTGTTTTTT. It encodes CASSWRPGQRNEKLFF.

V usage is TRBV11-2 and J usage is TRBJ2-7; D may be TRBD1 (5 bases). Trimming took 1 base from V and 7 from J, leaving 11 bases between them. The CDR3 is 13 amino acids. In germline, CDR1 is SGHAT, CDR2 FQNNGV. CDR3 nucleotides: TGTGCCAGCAGCTTAGCCAGGGTGGGAGAGCAGTACTTC. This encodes CASSLARVGEQYF.

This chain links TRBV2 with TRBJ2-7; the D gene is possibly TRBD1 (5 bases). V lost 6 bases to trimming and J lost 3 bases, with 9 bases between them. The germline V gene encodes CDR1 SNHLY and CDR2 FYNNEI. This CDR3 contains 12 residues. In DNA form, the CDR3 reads TGTGCCAGCAGGGACGACAGCTACGAGCAGTACTTC. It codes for CASRDDSYEQYF.

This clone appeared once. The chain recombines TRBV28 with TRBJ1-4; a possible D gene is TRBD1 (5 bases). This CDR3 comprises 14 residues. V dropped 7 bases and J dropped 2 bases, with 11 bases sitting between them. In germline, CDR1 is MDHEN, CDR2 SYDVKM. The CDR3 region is CASIPGGTNEKLFF. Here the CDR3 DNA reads TGTGCCAGCATACCGGGGGGGACTAATGAAAAACTGTTTTTT.

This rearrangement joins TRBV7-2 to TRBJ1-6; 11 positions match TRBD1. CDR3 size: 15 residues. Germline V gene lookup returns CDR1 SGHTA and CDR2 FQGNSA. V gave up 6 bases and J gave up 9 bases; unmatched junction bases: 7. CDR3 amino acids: CASRGTGGAGSPLHF. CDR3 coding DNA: TGTGCCAGCAGGGGGACAGGGGGTGCCGGTTCACCCCTCCACTTT.

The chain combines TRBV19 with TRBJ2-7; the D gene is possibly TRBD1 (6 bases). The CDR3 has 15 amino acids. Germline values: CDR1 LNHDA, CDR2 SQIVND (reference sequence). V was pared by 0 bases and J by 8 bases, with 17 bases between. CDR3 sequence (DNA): TGTGCCAGTAGTATAGATCCCCTACAGGGACGGAAGCAGTACTTC. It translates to CASSIDPLQGRKQYF.

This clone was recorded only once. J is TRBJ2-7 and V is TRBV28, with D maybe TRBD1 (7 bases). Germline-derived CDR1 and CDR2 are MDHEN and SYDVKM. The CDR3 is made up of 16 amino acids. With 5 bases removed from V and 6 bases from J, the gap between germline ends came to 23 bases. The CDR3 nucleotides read TGTGCCAGCAGTCCGATAGGGAAGACAGGGCGGGGCGAGCAGTACTTC. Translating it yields CASSPIGKTGRGEQYF.

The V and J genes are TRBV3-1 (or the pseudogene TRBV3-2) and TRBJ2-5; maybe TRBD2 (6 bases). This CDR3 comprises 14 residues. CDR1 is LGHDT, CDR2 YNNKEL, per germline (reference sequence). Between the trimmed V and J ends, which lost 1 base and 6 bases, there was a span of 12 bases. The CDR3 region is CASSQVQLAKTQYF. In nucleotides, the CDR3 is TGTGCCAGCAGCCAAGTTCAGCTAGCGAAGACCCAGTACTTC.

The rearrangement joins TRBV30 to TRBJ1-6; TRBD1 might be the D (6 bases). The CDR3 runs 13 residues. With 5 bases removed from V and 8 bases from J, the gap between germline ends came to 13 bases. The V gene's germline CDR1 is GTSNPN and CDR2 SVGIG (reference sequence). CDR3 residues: CAWLVGGDSPLHF. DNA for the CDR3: TGTGCCTGGCTGGTAGGGGGAGATTCACCCCTCCACTTT.

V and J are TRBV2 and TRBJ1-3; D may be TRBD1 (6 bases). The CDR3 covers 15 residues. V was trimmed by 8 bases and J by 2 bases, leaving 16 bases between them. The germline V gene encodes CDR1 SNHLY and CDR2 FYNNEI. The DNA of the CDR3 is TGTGCCAGCCTACCGGGGGGGCCCCCTGGAAACACCATATATTTT. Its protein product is CASLPGGPPGNTIYF.

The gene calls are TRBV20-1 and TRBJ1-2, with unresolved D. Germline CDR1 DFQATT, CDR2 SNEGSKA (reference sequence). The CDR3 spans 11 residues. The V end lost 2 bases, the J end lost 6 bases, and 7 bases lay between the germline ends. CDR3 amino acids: CSARFGDGYTF. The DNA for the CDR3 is TGCAGTGCTAGATTCGGGGATGGCTACACCTTC.

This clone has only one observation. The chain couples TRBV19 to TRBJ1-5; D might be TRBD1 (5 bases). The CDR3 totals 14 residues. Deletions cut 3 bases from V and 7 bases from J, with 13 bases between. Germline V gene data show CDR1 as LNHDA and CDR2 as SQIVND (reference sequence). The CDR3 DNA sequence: TGTGCCAGTAGTATTCTAGGACAACGCCAGCCCCAGCATTTT. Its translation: CASSILGQRQPQHF.

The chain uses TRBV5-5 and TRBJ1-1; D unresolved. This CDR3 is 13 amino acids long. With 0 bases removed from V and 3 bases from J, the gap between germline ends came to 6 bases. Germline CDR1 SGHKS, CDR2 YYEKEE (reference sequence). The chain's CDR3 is CASSLEAHTEAFF. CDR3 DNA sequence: TGTGCCAGCAGCTTGGAAGCCCACACTGAAGCTTTCTTT.

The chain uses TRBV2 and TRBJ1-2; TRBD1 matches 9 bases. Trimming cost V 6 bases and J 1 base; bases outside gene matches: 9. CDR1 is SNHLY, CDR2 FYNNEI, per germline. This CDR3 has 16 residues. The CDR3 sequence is CASRDPGQGINYGYTF. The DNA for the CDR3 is TGTGCCAGCAGGGATCCGGGACAGGGCATTAACTATGGCTACACCTTC.

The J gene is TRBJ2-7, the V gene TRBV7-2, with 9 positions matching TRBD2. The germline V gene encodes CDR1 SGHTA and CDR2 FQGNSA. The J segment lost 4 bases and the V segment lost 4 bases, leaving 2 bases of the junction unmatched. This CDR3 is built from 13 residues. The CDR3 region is CASSSSGGYEQYF. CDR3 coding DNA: TGTGCCAGCAGCTCAAGCGGGGGGTACGAGCAGTACTTC.

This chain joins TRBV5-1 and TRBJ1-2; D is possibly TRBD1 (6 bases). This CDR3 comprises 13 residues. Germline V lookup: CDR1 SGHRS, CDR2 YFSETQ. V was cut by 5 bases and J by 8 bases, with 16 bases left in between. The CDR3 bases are TGCGCCAGCAGAGTAGAGGGGGTAAGGGGCTACACCTTC. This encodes CASRVEGVRGYTF.

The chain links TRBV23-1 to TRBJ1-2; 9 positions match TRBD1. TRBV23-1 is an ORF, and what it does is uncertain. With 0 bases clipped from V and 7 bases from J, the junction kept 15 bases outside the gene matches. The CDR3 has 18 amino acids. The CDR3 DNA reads TGCGCCAGCAGTCAATCGGCGTTCACAGGGGGCCCCCTTCGTGGCTACACCTTC. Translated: CASSQSAFTGGPLRGYTF.

CDR3 in amino acids: CASSQADRSFTGKGCNEQFF. CDR3 sequence (DNA): TGTGCCAGCAGCCAAGCCGACCGTTCATTCACAGGGAAAGGGTGCAATGAGCAGTTCTTC. The rearrangement joins TRBV3-1 (or the pseudogene TRBV3-2) to TRBJ2-1; D perhaps matches TRBD1 (6 bases). The CDR3 extends over 20 amino acids. The germline gives CDR1 LGHDT, CDR2 YNNKEL (reference sequence). Trimming left V 1 base short and J 6 bases short, with 28 bases between.

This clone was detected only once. CDR3 region: CASGHRGGNTEAFF. The CDR3 DNA is TGTGCCAGCGGCCACAGGGGTGGCAACACTGAAGCTTTCTTT. V is TRBV5-5 and J is TRBJ1-1; 7 nucleotides match TRBD1. There are 14 residues in the CDR3. In germline, CDR1 is SGHKS, CDR2 YYEKEE (reference sequence). V shed 7 bases, J shed 2 bases, and the junction held 8 bases outside the gene matches.

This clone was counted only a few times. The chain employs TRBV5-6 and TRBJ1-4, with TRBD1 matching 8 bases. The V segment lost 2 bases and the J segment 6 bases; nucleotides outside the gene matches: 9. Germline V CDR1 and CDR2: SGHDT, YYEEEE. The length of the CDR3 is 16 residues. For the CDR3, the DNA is TGTGCCAGCAGCTTTGGGACAGGTGGGGATGATGAAAAACTGTTTTTT. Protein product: CASSFGTGGDDEKLFF.

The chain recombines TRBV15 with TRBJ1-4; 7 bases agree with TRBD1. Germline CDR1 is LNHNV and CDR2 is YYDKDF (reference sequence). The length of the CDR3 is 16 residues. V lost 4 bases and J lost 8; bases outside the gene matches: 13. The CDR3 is CATSNLEGALGEKLFF. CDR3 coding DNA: TGTGCCACCAGCAACCTTGAGGGGGCCTTGGGGGAAAAACTGTTTTTT. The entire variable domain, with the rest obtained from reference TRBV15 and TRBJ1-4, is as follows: DAMVIQNPRYQVTQFGKPVTLSCSQTLNHNVMYWYQQKSSQAPKLLFHYYDKDFNNEADTPDNFQSRRPNTSFCFLDIRSPGLGDTAMYLCATSNLEGALGEKLFFGSGTQLSVL.

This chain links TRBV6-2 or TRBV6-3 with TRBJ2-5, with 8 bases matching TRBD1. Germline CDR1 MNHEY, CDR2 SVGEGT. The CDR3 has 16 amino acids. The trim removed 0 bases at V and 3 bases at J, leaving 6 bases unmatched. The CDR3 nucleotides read TGTGCCAGCAGTTACTCGCAGGGGGCTTTAAAAGAGACCCAGTACTTC. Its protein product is CASSYSQGALKETQYF.